A single sample is the source of the 10 T cell receptor beta chains below, sequenced in a study of high-grade serous ovarian cancer treatment subgroups. Some clones are missing from TCRdb's copy, which holds only in-frame ones; the method was immunoSEQ multiplex PCR. Found here are just over 35,000 clones, over 60% of them singletons; the top ten hold roughly 3%. Tumor samples were taken before definitive surgery or chemotherapy. Sequencing was done on a sample of tumor tissue. The receptors here all came from a human donor with high-grade serous ovarian cancer.

The chain links TRBV2 to TRBJ2-1, with a tentative D call TRBD2 (6 bases). CDR3 length: 15 residues. Germline V gives CDR1 SNHLY, CDR2 FYNNEI. V was trimmed by 4 bases and J by 1 base, leaving 11 bases between them. The CDR3 nucleotides are TGTGCCAGCAGTGGCGCGGGAAGGTCCTACAATGAGCAGTTCTTC. It yields the protein CASSGAGRSYNEQFF.

The chain is built from TRBV4-3 and TRBJ2-7; TRBD2 is a possible D gene (6 bases). The CDR3 totals 14 residues. Trimming took off 3 bases at V and 6 bases at J, with 15 bases between the two ends. CDR1 and CDR2 (germline): LGHNA, YSLEER. In DNA form, the CDR3 reads TGCGCCAGCAGCCAGGAGACAGCGGGTCCCGAGCAGTACTTC. This gives the protein CASSQETAGPEQYF.

This clone was seen more than once but under ten times. The CDR3 DNA sequence: TGTGCCAGCAGCGCCTCGACAGCTACTAACTATGGCTACACCTTC. Its protein is CASSASTATNYGYTF. The gene calls are TRBV9 and TRBJ1-2; tentative D call: TRBD1 (5 bases). CDR1 and CDR2 (germline): SGDLS, YYNGEE. This CDR3 has 15 residues. Trimming left V 3 bases short and J 0 bases short, with 12 bases between.

The J gene is TRBJ2-1, the V gene TRBV5-4; 7 bases agree with TRBD2. After removal of 4 bases from V and 6 bases from J, the junction contained 10 bases not matched to a gene. This CDR3 comprises 15 residues. Germline CDR1 SGHNT, CDR2 YYREEE (reference sequence). The CDR3 coding sequence is TGTGCCAGCAGCGACTGGGGGGGAGGGTTCAATGAGCAGTTCTTC. Its protein product is CASSDWGGGFNEQFF.

The chain couples TRBV2 to TRBJ2-1, with D possibly TRBD2 on 5 matching bases. Trimming took off 7 bases at V and 1 base at J, with 11 bases between the two ends. Germline-derived CDR1 and CDR2 are SNHLY and FYNNEI. The CDR3 contains 14 residues. Written as DNA, the CDR3 is TGTGCCAGCAAGCGGCAATCTTCCTACAATGAGCAGTTCTTC. Protein sequence: CASKRQSSYNEQFF.

The chain has TRBV10-2 and TRBJ2-7; a weak D match, TRBD1 (5 bases). The CDR3 consists of 11 residues. The V gene lost 3 bases and the J gene lost 10 bases, with 10 bases spanning the gap. CDR1 and CDR2 (germline): WSHSY, SAAADI. For the CDR3, the DNA is TGCGCCAGCAGTGAAAATGGGGCCCAGTACTTC. This gives the protein CASSENGAQYF.

The chain recombines TRBV6-5 with TRBJ1-5; D unresolved. V was pared by 5 bases and J by 6 bases, with 8 bases between. The germline V gene has CDR1 MNHEY and CDR2 SVGAGI. This CDR3 spans 12 amino acids. Here the CDR3 reads CASSQPGQPQHF. In DNA form, the CDR3 reads TGTGCCAGCAGTCAACCTGGTCAGCCCCAGCATTTT.

The rearrangement links TRBV4-2 to TRBJ1-1, with no clear D. Looked up from germline, CDR1 is LGHNA and CDR2 is YNFKEQ. The CDR3 is 14 amino acids. Trimming removed 0 bases at V and 4 bases at J, with 9 bases between. The CDR3: CASSQDPSGTEAFF. CDR3 in DNA: TGTGCCAGCAGCCAAGATCCGAGTGGCACTGAAGCTTTCTTT.

The rearrangement links TRBV9 to TRBJ2-1, with 7 bases identical to TRBD2. The germline gives CDR1 SGDLS, CDR2 YYNGEE. This CDR3 contains 15 residues. Trimming cost V 3 bases and J 2 bases; bases outside gene matches: 5. In nucleotides, the CDR3 is TGTGCCAGCAGCGCCACTAGCGCCACCTACAATGAGCAGTTCTTC. This sequence encodes CASSATSATYNEQFF.

The CDR3 nucleotides are TGTGCCAGCAGTTTTCAAACAGGGTGGGGTGAAGCTTTCTTT. It translates to CASSFQTGWGEAFF. The V and J genes are TRBV27 and TRBJ1-1, with D possibly being TRBD1 (6 bases). The CDR3 is made up of 14 amino acids. V lost 3 bases, J lost 7 bases, and 15 bases lay in between. The germline V gene encodes CDR1 MNHEY and CDR2 SMNVEV (reference sequence).